The clone carrying this T cell receptor (beta chain) was counted many times. The germline V gene encodes CDR1 MGHDK and CDR2 SYGVNS. This CDR3 is 17 amino acids long. The junction had 6 bases not matched to a gene; V was cut back by 3 bases and J by 0 bases. The data stem from a study of T-cell reconstitution after alpha-beta-depleted transplantation in children. Unique molecular identifiers featured in how the TCRbeta library was prepared. TCRdb called the PCR reads again in MiXCR, with one record for every CDR3 protein. Seen here are about 200,000 distinct CDR3 sequences, more than 12% observed once, and the top ten hold 13%.

The chain has TRBV25-1 and TRBJ2-1; 9 bases line up with TRBD2. Sequences were derived from PBMCs from the stem cell graft donor, sampled from the stem cell graft. The TCR comes from a human donor who donated a stem cell graft to a child with acute lymphoblastic leukemia. The CDR3 reads CASSDTSGQSSYNEQFF. CDR3 in DNA: TGTGCCAGCAGTGATACTAGCGGGCAAAGCTCCTACAATGAGCAGTTCTTC.